Listed below are T cell receptor beta chains from one sample, sequenced in a study of technical replicates of blood from a few donors. Assay used: immunoSEQ multiplex PCR; TCRdb lists only in-frame clones, some missing. The data show about 12,000 clones, roughly nine tenths seen once. Material for sequencing was PBMCs. The receptor source for this set is a human donor in good health. The CDR3 runs from the conserved cysteine through the conserved F or W. The order of the fields is J gene, clone size, V gene, D gene, CDR3 protein. D genes are given only for firm matches. The size entry is marked missing in some rows and otherwise reads once, few, many or a size class.

>TRBJ2-7|-|TRBV7-2|TRBD2
CASSLEGYAGLAKVYEQYF
>TRBJ1-1|-|TRBV2|-
CASGQRNTEAFF
>TRBJ2-6|-|TRBV28|-
CASSSSQGTPANVLTF
>TRBJ2-5|once|TRBV18|TRBD1
CASSPDRGRTMSLETQYF
>TRBJ1-4|-|TRBV30|TRBD1
CAWSVQGAEKLFF
>TRBJ1-4|-|TRBV7-9|-
CASSLNPTETNEKLFF
>TRBJ2-5|-|TRBV5-1|TRBD1
CASSPGQQQETQYF
>TRBJ1-1|-|TRBV2|-
CASSERDQNTEAFF
>TRBJ1-2|-|TRBV2|-
CGTTDNALGYTF
>TRBJ1-2|-|TRBV28|TRBD1
CASSETGDSGYTF
>TRBJ2-2|-|TRBV5-1|TRBD2
CASSKGLAGEGTGELFF